The 5 T cell receptor beta chains in this list originate from one sample, sequenced in a study of human T cells and chemical hapten exposure. In TCRdb, the RACE reads were re-called with MiXCR into one record per CDR3 protein. Among about 350,000 distinct CDR3 sequences listed, about 6% were seen once. Specified time point: patch test 2, 6 weeks after DPC sensitization. Specified treatment: therapeutic diphenylcyclopropenone sensitization with weekly scalp DPC. Sequencing was performed on whole blood, taken in connection with sensitization to the hapten diphenylcyclopropenone (DPC). The receptors were gathered from a woman aged 18-29 years with alopecia areata. Some clones in this sample may be carry-over from other donors' samples.

This clonotype occurred many times. The chain uses TRBV12-3 or TRBV12-4 and TRBJ1-4; the D is unclear. There are 16 residues in the CDR3. The V end was cut by 5 bases, the J end by 5 bases, with 18 bases between. The CDR3 loop reads CASSPHRGGLNEKLFF. CDR3 nucleotide sequence: TGTGCCAGCAGTCCCCATCGAGGTGGGCTAAATGAAAAACTGTTTTTT.

This clonotype was counted only a few times. The rearrangement joins TRBV6-2 or TRBV6-3 to TRBJ1-1; 7 bases line up with TRBD1. The V and J ends lost 5 bases and 4 bases, in that order; junction bases with no gene match: 4. CDR3 length: 13 residues. CDR1 MNHEY and CDR2 SVGEGT come from the germline V gene. CDR3 nucleotides: TGTGCCAGCAGTGGGACAGTCCCCACTGAAGCTTTCTTT. Translation: CASSGTVPTEAFF.

This clonotype appeared many times. The J gene is TRBJ1-6, the V gene TRBV4-3; weak D call: TRBD1 (5 bases). Trimming stripped 0 bases from V and 6 bases from J, with 12 bases between. The CDR3 length is 16 residues. CDR1 and CDR2 from the germline V gene are LGHNA and YSLEER. The CDR3 sequence is CASSQDTPGTNSPLHF. CDR3 DNA: TGCGCCAGCAGCCAAGATACCCCAGGGACTAATTCACCCCTCCACTTT.

This clonotype was picked up many times. The chain couples TRBV28 to TRBJ1-2, with 8 bases identical to TRBD1. The germline CDR1 and CDR2 sequences are MDHEN and SYDVKM. V lost 5 bases and J lost 1; bases outside the gene matches: 6. This CDR3 is 15 amino acids long. CDR3 sequence (DNA): TGTGCCAGCAGTCCTCCAGGGGGCCTTAACTATGGCTACACCTTC. Its translation: CASSPPGGLNYGYTF.

The chain joins TRBV25-1 to TRBJ2-3; possible D gene TRBD2, 5 bases. V was shortened by 5 bases and J by 0 bases, with 9 bases between the two germline ends. The CDR3 is made up of 14 amino acids. Germline V gene data show CDR1 as MGHDK and CDR2 as SYGVNS. CDR3 loop: CASSSSMSTDTQYF. The CDR3 bases are TGTGCCAGCAGTTCTAGCATGAGCACAGATACGCAGTATTTT.